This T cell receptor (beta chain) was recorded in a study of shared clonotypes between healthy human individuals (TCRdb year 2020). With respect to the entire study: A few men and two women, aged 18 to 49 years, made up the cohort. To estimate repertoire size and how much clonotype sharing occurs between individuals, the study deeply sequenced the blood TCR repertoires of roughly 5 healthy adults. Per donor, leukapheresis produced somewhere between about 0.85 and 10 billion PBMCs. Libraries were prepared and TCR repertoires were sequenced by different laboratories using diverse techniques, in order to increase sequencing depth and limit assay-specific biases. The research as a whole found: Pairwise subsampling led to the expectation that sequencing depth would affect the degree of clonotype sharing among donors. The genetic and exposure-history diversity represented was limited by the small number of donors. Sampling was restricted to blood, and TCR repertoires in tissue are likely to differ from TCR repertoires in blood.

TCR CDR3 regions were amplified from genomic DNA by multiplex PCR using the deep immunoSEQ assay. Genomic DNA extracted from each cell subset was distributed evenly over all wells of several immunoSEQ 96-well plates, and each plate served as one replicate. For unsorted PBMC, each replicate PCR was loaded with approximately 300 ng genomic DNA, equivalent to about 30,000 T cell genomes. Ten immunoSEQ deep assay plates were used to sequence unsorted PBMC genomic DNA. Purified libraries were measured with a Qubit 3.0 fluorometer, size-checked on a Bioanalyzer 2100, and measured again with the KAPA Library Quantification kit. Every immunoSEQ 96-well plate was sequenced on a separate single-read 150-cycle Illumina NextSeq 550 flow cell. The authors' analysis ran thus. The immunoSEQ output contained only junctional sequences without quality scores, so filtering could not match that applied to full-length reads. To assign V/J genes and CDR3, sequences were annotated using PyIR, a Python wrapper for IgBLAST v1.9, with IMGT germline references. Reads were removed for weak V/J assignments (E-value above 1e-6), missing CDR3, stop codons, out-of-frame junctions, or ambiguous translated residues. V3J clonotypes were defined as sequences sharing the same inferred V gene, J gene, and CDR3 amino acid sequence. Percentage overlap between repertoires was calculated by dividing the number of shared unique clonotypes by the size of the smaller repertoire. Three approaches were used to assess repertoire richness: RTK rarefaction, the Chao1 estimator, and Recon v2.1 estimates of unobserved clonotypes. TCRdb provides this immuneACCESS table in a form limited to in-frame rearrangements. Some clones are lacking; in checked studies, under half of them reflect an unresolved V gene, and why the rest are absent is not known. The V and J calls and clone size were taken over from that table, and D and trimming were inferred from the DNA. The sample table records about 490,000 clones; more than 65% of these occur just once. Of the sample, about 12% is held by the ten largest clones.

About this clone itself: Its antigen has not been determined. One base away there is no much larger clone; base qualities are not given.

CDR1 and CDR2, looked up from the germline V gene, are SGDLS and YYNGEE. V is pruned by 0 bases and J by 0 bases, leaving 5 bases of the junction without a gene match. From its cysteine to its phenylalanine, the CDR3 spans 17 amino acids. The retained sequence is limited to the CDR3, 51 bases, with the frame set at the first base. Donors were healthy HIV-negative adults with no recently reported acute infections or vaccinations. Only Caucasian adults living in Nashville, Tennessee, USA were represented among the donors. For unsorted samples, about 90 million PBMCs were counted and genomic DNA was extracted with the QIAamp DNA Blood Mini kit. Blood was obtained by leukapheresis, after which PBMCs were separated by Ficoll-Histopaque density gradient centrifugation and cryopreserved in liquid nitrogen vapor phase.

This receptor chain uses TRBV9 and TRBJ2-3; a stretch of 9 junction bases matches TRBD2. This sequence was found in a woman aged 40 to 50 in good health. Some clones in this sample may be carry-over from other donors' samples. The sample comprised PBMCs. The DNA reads TGTGCCAGCAGCGTAGCTCTTACTAGCGGGAGCACAGATACGCAGTATTTT. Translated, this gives CASSVALTSGSTDTQYF.